Detailed here is one T cell receptor beta chain. Its antigen is still unknown. No quality values exist for individual bases; no much larger clone is one base distant. The sample is drawn from a study of CD39 and CD103 CD8 tumor-infiltrating T cells (dated by TCRdb to 2016 to 2019). Notes on the research overall: Repertoire comparisons were shown for an HPV-positive HNSCC, an HPV-negative HNSCC, an ovarian cancer and a melanoma patient. Lymph node samples included uninvolved lymph nodes and metastatic lymph nodes obtained from cancer patients. Deep sequencing of TCRbeta CDR3 was used to compare the repertoires of CD8 TIL subsets, defined by CD103 and CD39, with those of peripheral memory CD8 T cells.

No therapy was being received by patients at the time of sample collection, although prior treatments had ranged from chemotherapy, radiotherapy, surgery and immunotherapy to none. Thawed cells were enriched for T lymphocytes with a negative-selection kit, adding EpCAM beads for tumor-infiltrating lymphocytes. CD8 TIL subsets were FACS-sorted as CD3+CD4-CD8+CD45RA- cells split by CD39 and CD103 expression into DN, SP and DP. Populations were sorted on a FACSAria II to about 99% purity, and the cell pellets were frozen for TCR sequencing without being cultured. Genomic DNA was extracted with the DNeasy Blood and Tissue Kit from roughly 10,000 to 100,000 sorted cells per subset. TCRbeta V-J or V-D-J regions were sequenced and mapped by the immunoSEQ service, with coverage above 10x per sample. The paper's data handling went like this. Only productive rearrangements exported from the immunoSEQ Analyzer platform were analyzed, with clonality assessed on the 500 most abundant clones. The Morisita-Horn similarity index and the Jaccard index were used to quantify repertoire overlap between populations. Morisita-Horn similarity between CD8 T-cell subset TCR repertoires was measured in a handful of cancer patients. Here the immuneACCESS table is served through TCRdb, limited to in-frame sequences with V and J called. Missing clones are a known gap in these copies; in checked studies unresolved V genes cover under half, and the rest lacks a known reason. V, J and clone size derive from that table, while D and trimming were established from the DNA sequence. This sample lists some 140 clones; 55% were detected once. The ten largest clones capture 55% to 80% of the sample.

CDR1 and CDR2, per the germline V gene (reference sequence), are LNHDA and SQIVND. V and J lose 2 bases and 4 bases, and a span of 8 bases separates them. Taken from cysteine to phenylalanine, the CDR3 has 13 residues. The CDR3 DNA has 39 bases and is translated from base 1. Broader findings and caveats from the paper: DP TIL clonotypes were rarely found in blood or uninvolved lymph node, whereas DN TIL clonotypes largely overlapped peripheral memory CD8 repertoires. In two HNSCC patients, DP CD8 repertoires showed strong overlap between the primary tumor and metastatic lymph nodes. DP CD8 TILs appeared more oligoclonal than DN and SP CD8 TILs and blood memory CD8 T cells, with top 30 clonotypes covering about 50-86%.

The sequence joins TRBV19 to TRBJ1-1; tentative D gene TRBD1, with 5 bases matching. The specimen was CD39+ CD103+ CD8+ T cells sorted from a lymph node. The cell subset or site label, as the study defines it: CD103+CD39+ double-positive CD45RA- CD8 T cells. The sequence was collected from a human donor with head and neck squamous cell carcinoma. The nucleotide sequence is given as TGTGCCAGTAGTATATGGGGGATCACTGAAGCTTTCTTT. Its protein is CASSIWGITEAFF.